This TCR beta chain originates from a study of cytomegalovirus exposure and HLA in healthy donors. Findings and caveats of the study: Across donors, most TCRs were seen rarely, yet some public ones were widespread. Altogether, about 160 TCR beta chains were recorded as cytomegalovirus-associated. A few CMV-associated chains were confirmed in vitro to be specific for CMV antigens.

A note on this clone: The antigen remains unidentified.

CDR3 length: 13 residues. Trimming removed 7 bases at V and 3 bases at J, with 12 bases between. Germline CDR1 is MNHEY and CDR2 is SVGAGI. This table comes from immunoSEQ multiplex PCR, and its TCRdb copy is limited to in-frame clones, with some not included. This table has some 170,000 clones, roughly 86% appearing once. The donors were members of the validation cohort, which comprised more than 90 subjects and was separate from the first cohort of roughly 700 subjects. This sequence was found in a man aged 30-40 years in good health and CMV-seropositive. The sample comprised PBMCs. The chain uses TRBV6-5 and TRBJ2-5; no clear D gene. The chain's CDR3 is CASKRRTKETQYF. The CDR3, as DNA: TGTGCCAGCAAGCGTAGGACCAAAGAGACCCAGTACTTC.